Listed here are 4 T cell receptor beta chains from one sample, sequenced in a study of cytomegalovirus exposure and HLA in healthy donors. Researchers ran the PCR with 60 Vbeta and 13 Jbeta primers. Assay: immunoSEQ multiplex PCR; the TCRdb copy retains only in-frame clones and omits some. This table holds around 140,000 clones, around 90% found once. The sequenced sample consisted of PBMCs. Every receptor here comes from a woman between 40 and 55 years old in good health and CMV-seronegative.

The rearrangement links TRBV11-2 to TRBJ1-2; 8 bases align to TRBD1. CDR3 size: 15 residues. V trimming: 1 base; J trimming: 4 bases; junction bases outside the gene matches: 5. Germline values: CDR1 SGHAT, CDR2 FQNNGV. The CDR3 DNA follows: TGTGCCAGCAGCTTAGGAACAGGGGGTGGCTATGGCTACACCTTC. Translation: CASSLGTGGGYGYTF.

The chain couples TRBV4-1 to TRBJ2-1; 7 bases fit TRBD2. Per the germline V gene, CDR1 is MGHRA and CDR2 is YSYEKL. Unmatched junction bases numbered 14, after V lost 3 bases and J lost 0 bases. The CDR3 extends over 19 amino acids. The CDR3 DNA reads TGCGCCAGCAGCCAGGGTCGAGCGGGACGACTAAGCTCCTACAATGAGCAGTTCTTC. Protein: CASSQGRAGRLSSYNEQFF.

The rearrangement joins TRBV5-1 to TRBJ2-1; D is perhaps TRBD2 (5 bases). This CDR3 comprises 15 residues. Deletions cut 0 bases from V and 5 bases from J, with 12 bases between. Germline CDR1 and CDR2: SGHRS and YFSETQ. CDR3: CASSLGPSGDNEQFF. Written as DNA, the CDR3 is TGCGCCAGCAGCTTGGGCCCGTCCGGGGACAATGAGCAGTTCTTC.

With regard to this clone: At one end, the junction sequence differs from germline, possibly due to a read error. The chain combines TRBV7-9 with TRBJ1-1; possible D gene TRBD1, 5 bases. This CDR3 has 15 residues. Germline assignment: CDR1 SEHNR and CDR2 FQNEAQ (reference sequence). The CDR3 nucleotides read TGTTCCAGCAGCTCGACGGGAGGGACGGACACTGAAGCTTTCTTT. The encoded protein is CSSSSTGGTDTEAFF.